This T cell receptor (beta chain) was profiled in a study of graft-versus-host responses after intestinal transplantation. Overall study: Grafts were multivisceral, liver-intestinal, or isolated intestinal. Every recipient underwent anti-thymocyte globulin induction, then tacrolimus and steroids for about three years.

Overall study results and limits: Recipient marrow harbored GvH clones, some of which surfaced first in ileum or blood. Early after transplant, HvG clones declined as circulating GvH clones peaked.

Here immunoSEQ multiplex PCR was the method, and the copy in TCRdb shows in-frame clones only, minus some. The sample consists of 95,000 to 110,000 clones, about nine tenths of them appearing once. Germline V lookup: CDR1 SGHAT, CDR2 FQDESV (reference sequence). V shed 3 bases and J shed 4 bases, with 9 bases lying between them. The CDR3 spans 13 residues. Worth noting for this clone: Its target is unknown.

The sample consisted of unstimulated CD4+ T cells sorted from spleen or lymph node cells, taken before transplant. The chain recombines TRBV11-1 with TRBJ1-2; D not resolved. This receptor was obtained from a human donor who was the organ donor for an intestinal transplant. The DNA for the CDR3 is TGTGCCAGCAGCTTGTCAGGACCCTATGGCTACACCTTC. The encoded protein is CASSLSGPYGYTF.